This entry is about one T cell receptor beta chain. This CDR3 has 17 residues. V was pared by 6 bases and J by 1 base, with 12 bases of the junction left unmatched. CDR1 and CDR2 (germline): MNHNS, SASEGT. The sample is drawn from a study of OX40 agonist ivuxolimab in advanced cancers. Study-level information: Cohort: 75% to 90% men, mean age 60, aged about 23 to 80.

The data were produced by immunoSEQ multiplex PCR, yet TCRdb's version contains in-frame clones alone and is incomplete. The data show about 9,500 clones, approximately 66% seen once. The origin of this receptor is an adult with an advanced solid tumor such as melanoma, head and neck, liver or kidney cancer. The genes are TRBV6-1 and TRBJ2-5; 9 bases align to TRBD2. The specimen was CD4+ or CD8+ T cells sorted from blood, collected in a trial of the OX40 agonist ivuxolimab. In DNA form, the CDR3 reads TGTGCCAGCAGGGAAATAGCGGGAGCCGTCCGCCAAGAGACCCAGTACTTC. Its protein product is CASREIAGAVRQETQYF.